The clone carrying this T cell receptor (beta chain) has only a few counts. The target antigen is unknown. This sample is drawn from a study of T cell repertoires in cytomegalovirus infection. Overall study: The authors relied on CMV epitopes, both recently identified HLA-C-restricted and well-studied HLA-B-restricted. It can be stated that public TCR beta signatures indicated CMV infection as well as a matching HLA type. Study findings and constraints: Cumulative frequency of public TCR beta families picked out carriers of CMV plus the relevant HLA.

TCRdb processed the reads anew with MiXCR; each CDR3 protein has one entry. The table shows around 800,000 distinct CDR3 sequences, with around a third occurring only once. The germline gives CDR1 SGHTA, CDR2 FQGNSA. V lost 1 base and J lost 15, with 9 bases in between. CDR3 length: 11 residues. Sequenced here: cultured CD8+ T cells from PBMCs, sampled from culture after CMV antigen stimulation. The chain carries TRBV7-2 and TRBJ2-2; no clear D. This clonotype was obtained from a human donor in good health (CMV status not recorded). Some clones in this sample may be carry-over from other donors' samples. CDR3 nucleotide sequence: TGTGCCAGCAGCTTAGAGGGTGCGTTGTTTTTT. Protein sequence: CASSLEGALFF.